The 32 T cell receptor beta chains below come from one sample, sequenced in a study of blood T cell repertoires in COVID-19. Sequencing used immunoSEQ multiplex PCR; TCRdb keeps in-frame clones, though not all of them. The data show roughly 220,000 clones, around 89% seen once. The sample was PBMCs or T cells enriched from blood (not recorded which). Source of these receptors: a woman under 30 in a cohort exposed to, infected with or recovered from COVID-19 (not recorded which).

The gene calls are TRBV6-5 and TRBJ1-1; D gene unclear. The CDR3 consists of 13 residues. CDR1 and CDR2 (germline): MNHEY, SVGAGI. Trimming removed 8 bases from V and 5 bases from J, with 15 bases in between. CDR3 nucleotides: TGTGCCAGCGCCAAACTGAGAGGGACTGAAGCTTTCTTT. Protein sequence: CASAKLRGTEAFF.

The chain uses TRBV20-1 and TRBJ1-5; D is uncertain. The V and J ends lost 3 bases and 9 bases respectively, with 15 bases between them. Germline CDR1 reads DFQATT; CDR2 reads SNEGSKA (reference sequence). The CDR3 is 13 residues long. Here the CDR3 DNA reads TGCAGTGCTAGTCTACCGGGGAAGGGGCCCCAGCATTTT. This translates into CSASLPGKGPQHF.

The chain couples TRBV24-1 to TRBJ1-2; D possibly corresponds to TRBD1 (6 bases). Germline V gene data show CDR1 as KGHDR and CDR2 as SFDVKD. The CDR3 spans 12 residues. Deletions cut 10 bases from V and 4 bases from J, with 12 bases between. This CDR3 reads CATQDSFYGYTF. The CDR3 coding sequence is TGTGCCACACAGGACAGCTTCTATGGCTACACCTTC.

This chain connects TRBV9 to TRBJ1-1; no firm D call. CDR3 length equals 14 residues. Germline-derived CDR1 and CDR2 are SGDLS and YYNGEE. V gave up 2 bases and J gave up 1 base, with 9 bases separating them. This CDR3 is CASSVGLQNTEAFF. The CDR3 bases are TGTGCCAGCAGCGTCGGACTGCAGAACACTGAAGCTTTCTTT.

The genes are TRBV29-1 and TRBJ1-1; D remains unclear. There are 13 residues in the CDR3. The ends were cut back, 6 bases at V and 0 bases at J, with 11 bases in the middle. The germline CDR1 and CDR2 sequences are SQVTM and ANQGSEA. For the CDR3, the DNA is TGCAGCGTCCTCAGGCCGCTGAACACTGAAGCTTTCTTT. This translates into CSVLRPLNTEAFF. Using reference TRBV29-1 and TRBJ1-1 for the parts outside the CDR3, the full variable domain is SAVISQKPSRDICQRGTSLTIQCQVDSQVTMMFWYRQQPGQSLTLIATANQGSEATYESGFVIDKFPISRPNLTFSTLTVSNMSPEDSSIYLCSVLRPLNTEAFFGQGTRLTVV.

The chain couples TRBV12-2 to TRBJ1-6. TRBV12-2 is termed a pseudogene. CDR3 length: 17 amino acids. The CDR3 spells CASRLVSLPREDSPLHF. The CDR3, as DNA: TGTGCAAGTCGCTTAGTCAGCCTTCCCAGGGAGGACTCACCCCTCCACTTT.

The V gene is TRBV19, the J gene TRBJ1-2, with a weak D call TRBD1 (6 bases). V was clipped by 3 bases and J by 4 bases, with 15 bases between them. There are 15 residues in the CDR3. The V gene's germline CDR1 is LNHDA and CDR2 SQIVND (reference sequence). CDR3 bases: TGTGCCAGTAGTATCCTCCTCAGGGGTGGCTATGGCTACACCTTC. This translates into CASSILLRGGYGYTF.

This chain connects TRBV13 to TRBJ1-6, with 7 bases that match TRBD1. Trimming cost V 1 base and J 9 bases; bases outside gene matches: 6. Germline assignment: CDR1 PRHDT and CDR2 FYEKMQ (reference sequence). This CDR3 spans 15 amino acids. The CDR3 region has the DNA TGTGCCAGCAGCTTAGTCGGCAGGGGGGCTTCACCCCTCCACTTT. It encodes CASSLVGRGASPLHF.

The V gene is TRBV5-6, the J gene TRBJ2-7; 7 nucleotides match TRBD1. Germline values: CDR1 SGHDT, CDR2 YYEEEE. Trimming cost V 3 bases and J 6 bases; bases outside gene matches: 3. The length of the CDR3 is 12 residues. The CDR3: CASSSPGGEQYF. Here the CDR3 DNA reads TGTGCCAGCAGCTCTCCAGGGGGCGAGCAGTACTTC.

In its sample, this clone was seen once. The chain has TRBV19 and TRBJ1-6; TRBD1 matches 7 bases. This CDR3 contains 14 residues. Germline values: CDR1 LNHDA, CDR2 SQIVND (reference sequence). Trimming removed 7 bases from V and 2 bases from J; junction bases left unmatched: 2. The CDR3: CASTGTAYNSPLHF. CDR3 nucleotides: TGTGCCAGTACCGGGACAGCCTATAATTCACCCCTCCACTTT.

Points on this clone: No conserved phenylalanine or tryptophan ends this CDR3, so it is likely a read error. No DNA is shown, since the ends of the CDR3 on it are uncertain; the CDR3 is the one TCRdb lists. This rearrangement joins TRBV24-1 to TRBJ1-4; TRBD1 is the table's D call and was not checked against the DNA. The germline gives CDR1 KGHDR, CDR2 SFDVKD. The CDR3 is 11 amino acids in total, end residues counted. CDR3 protein: CATTYRGSDPS.

This rearrangement joins TRBV18 to TRBJ1-4, with D tentatively TRBD1 (5 bases). The CDR3 totals 14 residues. Trimming took off 5 bases at V and 4 bases at J, with 11 bases between the two ends. Germline loops: CDR1 KGHSH, CDR2 LQKENI. The CDR3 DNA reads TGTGCCAGCTCAGGGGCGGCGTATAATGAAAAACTGTTTTTT. It encodes CASSGAAYNEKLFF.

The chain carries TRBV4-2 and TRBJ1-5, with TRBD1 matching 11 bases. The germline CDR1 and CDR2 sequences are LGHNA and YNFKEQ. V dropped 8 bases and J dropped 6; count of bases not matched to a gene: 6. The CDR3 totals 14 residues. The CDR3 DNA follows: TGTGCCAGCGCCGGACAGGGGGCGAGTCAGCCCCAGCATTTT. The encoded protein is CASAGQGASQPQHF.

The chain joins TRBV7-6 to TRBJ2-2; D perhaps matches TRBD1 (5 bases). The germline gives CDR1 SGHVS, CDR2 FNYEAQ. CDR3 length: 15 amino acids. V was pared by 7 bases and J by 1 base, with 13 bases between. The CDR3 spells CASTKDRGNTGELFF. Written as DNA, the CDR3 is TGTGCCAGCACTAAAGATAGGGGGAACACCGGGGAGCTGTTTTTT. The variable domain in full, completed from reference TRBV7-6 and TRBJ2-2, reads GAGVSQSPRYKVTKRGQDVALRCDPISGHVSLYWYRQALGQGPEFLTYFNYEAQQDKSGLPNDRFSAERPEGSISTLTIQRTEQRDSAMYRCASTKDRGNTGELFFGEGSRLTVL.

The chain has TRBV9 and TRBJ1-6; D possibly corresponds to TRBD1 (5 bases). The CDR3 totals 16 residues. Trimming left V 3 bases short and J 8 bases short, with 18 bases between. Germline V lookup: CDR1 SGDLS, CDR2 YYNGEE. The DNA of the CDR3 is TGTGCCAGCAGCGCCGGCTGGGGCCAGTTAGATTCACCCCTCCACTTT. Its protein product is CASSAGWGQLDSPLHF.

The rearrangement joins TRBV28 to TRBJ1-1; 9 bases match TRBD1. The CDR3 loop spans 13 amino acids. CDR1 MDHEN and CDR2 SYDVKM come from the germline V gene. Losses at the gene ends were 6 bases for V and 7 bases for J; bases not matched to a gene: 6. CDR3 protein: CASSRTGGDEAFF. The CDR3 region has the DNA TGTGCCAGCAGCCGCACAGGGGGCGATGAAGCTTTCTTT.

This rearrangement joins TRBV30 to TRBJ1-6; D is perhaps TRBD1 (6 bases). V lost 7 bases and J 10 bases, leaving 11 bases between the germline ends. Germline loops: CDR1 GTSNPN, CDR2 SVGIG (reference sequence). The CDR3 spans 11 residues. The CDR3 region has the DNA TGTGCCTCGACAGGCGGCTCACCCCTCCACTTT. It yields the protein CASTGGSPLHF.

The V and J genes are TRBV24-1 and TRBJ2-3, with TRBD2 matching over 9 bases. Per germline, CDR1 KGHDR and CDR2 SFDVKD. Unmatched junction bases numbered 13, after V lost 4 bases and J lost 6 bases. The CDR3 loop spans 17 amino acids. The CDR3 DNA reads as TGTGCCACCAGTGACCGACGTGTGGCGGGAGGGCCGGATACGCAGTATTTT. This sequence encodes CATSDRRVAGGPDTQYF.

The J gene is TRBJ2-3, the V gene TRBV11-2; 11 bases are shared with TRBD2. The length of the CDR3 is 19 residues. The V gene's germline CDR1 is SGHAT and CDR2 FQNNGV. V lost 0 bases, J lost 4 bases, and 12 bases stayed unmatched. CDR3 amino acids: CASSLEGVAGGPYADTQYF. CDR3 coding DNA: TGTGCCAGCAGCTTAGAGGGCGTAGCGGGGGGGCCTTACGCAGATACGCAGTATTTT.

About this clone itself: The sample has other DNA sequences that encode this CDR3 too. J is TRBJ1-1 and V is TRBV3-1 (or the pseudogene TRBV3-2); no firm D call. CDR1 and CDR2 (germline): LGHDT, YNNKEL (reference sequence). V gave up 0 bases and J gave up 4 bases, with 6 bases separating them. The CDR3 runs 13 residues. CDR3: CASSQDRGTEAFF. The CDR3, as DNA: TGTGCCAGCAGCCAAGATCGGGGCACTGAAGCTTTCTTT.

Only one count was recorded for this clone. The chain uses TRBV10-3 and TRBJ2-3, with 10 positions matching TRBD2. J was trimmed by 2 bases and V by 11 bases; bases with no gene match: 7. From germline, CDR1 is ENHRY and CDR2 SYGVKD. CDR3 length: 14 amino acids. The CDR3 is CAATSGIYTDTQYF. The CDR3 DNA reads TGTGCCGCAACTAGCGGGATTTACACAGATACGCAGTATTTT.

The chain couples TRBV5-4 to TRBJ2-3; 8 positions agree with TRBD1. CDR3 length: 13 residues. CDR1 and CDR2 from the germline V gene are SGHNT and YYREEE (reference sequence). Trimming cost V 3 bases and J 6 bases; bases outside gene matches: 3. The CDR3 coding sequence is TGTGCCAGCAGCTCCGACAGGGGCGATACGCAGTATTTT. This encodes CASSSDRGDTQYF. Filled out from reference TRBV5-4 and TRBJ2-3, the complete variable domain reads ETGVTQSPTHLIKTRGQQVTLRCSSQSGHNTVSWYQQALGQGPQFIFQYYREEENGRGNFPPRFSGLQFPNYSSELNVNALELDDSALYLCASSSDRGDTQYFGPGTRLTVL.

The genes are TRBV5-4 and TRBJ1-6; D is possibly TRBD1 (6 bases). The CDR3 has 16 amino acids. V was pared by 0 bases and J by 11 bases, with 18 bases between. CDR1 is SGHNT, CDR2 YYREEE, per germline (reference sequence). CDR3 sequence: CASSLGGSTGGPPLHF. The CDR3 nucleotides read TGTGCCAGCAGCTTGGGGGGTTCGACAGGTGGTCCACCCCTCCACTTT.

The chain couples TRBV3-1 (or the pseudogene TRBV3-2) to TRBJ2-1, with unresolved D. Germline V gives CDR1 LGHDT, CDR2 YNNKEL (reference sequence). The CDR3 has 18 amino acids. With 0 bases removed from V and 7 bases from J, the gap between germline ends came to 22 bases. CDR3 nucleotides: TGTGCCAGCAGCCAAGACGCACGCAGTTTCGGTCGCAGGAATGAGCAGTTCTTC. It codes for CASSQDARSFGRRNEQFF.

The V gene is TRBV28, the J gene TRBJ1-1; no definite D call. From germline, CDR1 is MDHEN and CDR2 SYDVKM. This CDR3 contains 12 residues. V gave up 8 bases and J gave up 0 bases, with 7 bases separating them. DNA for the CDR3: TGTGCCAGCCGAGAGATGAACACTGAAGCTTTCTTT. This encodes CASREMNTEAFF.

The rearrangement joins TRBV12-3 or TRBV12-4 to TRBJ1-3; 7 nucleotides align to TRBD1. The CDR3 runs to 13 residues. After removal of 6 bases from V and 6 bases from J, the junction contained 5 bases not matched to a gene. CDR3 bases: TGTGCCAGCAGGCGACAGGGAGAAAACACCATATATTTT. Its protein is CASRRQGENTIYF.

This clone was seen a single time. This chain links TRBV5-6 with TRBJ1-3; 9 bases map to TRBD1. Germline CDR1 is SGHDT and CDR2 is YYEEEE. With V trimmed by 4 bases and J by 3 bases, 5 bases remained unmatched. This CDR3 has 15 amino acids. The CDR3 is CASSPRDRVGNTIYF. In DNA, the CDR3 is TGTGCCAGCAGCCCCCGGGACAGGGTTGGAAACACCATATATTTT.

The rearrangement links TRBV3-1 (or the pseudogene TRBV3-2) to TRBJ2-1; maybe TRBD1 (5 bases). Germline V gives CDR1 LGHDT, CDR2 YNNKEL (reference sequence). The CDR3 runs 16 residues. The V and J ends lost 0 bases and 9 bases respectively, with 18 bases between them. CDR3 DNA sequence: TGTGCCAGCAGCCAAGAAGGGGCCCCGAGCGCGACTGAGCAGTTCTTC. This gives the protein CASSQEGAPSATEQFF.

The J gene is TRBJ1-6, the V gene TRBV19; D not certain. In germline, CDR1 is LNHDA, CDR2 SQIVND (reference sequence). The CDR3 is 14 residues long. With 5 bases removed from V and 4 bases from J, the gap between germline ends came to 9 bases. CDR3 residues: CASSLREYNSPLHF. CDR3 nucleotide sequence: TGTGCCAGTAGTCTACGGGAGTATAATTCACCCCTCCACTTT.

CDR3 in amino acids: CASSPPGTRGGNEQFF. The CDR3 DNA sequence: TGTGCCAGCAGCCCCCCCGGGACTAGAGGAGGCAATGAGCAGTTCTTC. The gene calls are TRBV11-3 and TRBJ2-1; the match to TRBD2 covers 8 bases. The J segment lost 6 bases and the V segment lost 5 bases, leaving 12 bases of the junction unmatched. The germline V gene has CDR1 SGHNT and CDR2 YENEEA. The CDR3 is 16 amino acids. The whole variable domain, filled in from reference TRBV11-3 and TRBJ2-1, reads EAGVVQSPRYKIIEKKQPVAFWCNPISGHNTLYWYLQNLGQGPELLIRYENEEAVDDSQLPKDRFSAERLKGVDSTLKIQPAELGDSAVYLCASSPPGTRGGNEQFFGPGTRLTVL.

This clone came up a few times. As DNA, the CDR3 is TGCGCCAGCAGCTTGGACGTCGTTAGTGGCTACACCTTC. It is translated as CASSLDVVSGYTF. The J gene is TRBJ1-2, the V gene TRBV5-1; no clear D. The CDR3 spans 13 residues. V shed 0 bases and J shed 7 bases, with 10 bases lying between them. Germline V gives CDR1 SGHRS, CDR2 YFSETQ.

This chain uses TRBV4-2 with TRBJ1-1; 7 nucleotides agree with TRBD1. This CDR3 spans 15 amino acids. Germline V gene lookup returns CDR1 LGHNA and CDR2 YNFKEQ. V was clipped by 3 bases and J by 1 base; unmatched bases: 5. The CDR3 region has the DNA TGTGCCAGCAGCCAGCGGGACAGAGAGAACACTGAAGCTTTCTTT. This translates into CASSQRDRENTEAFF.